The subject of this entry is one T cell receptor beta chain. The sample belongs to a study of blood T cells in healthy people across ages. A J-beta primer mix and a sample-barcoded 5' primer were used in a second PCR of about 6 to 12 cycles. Each CDR3 protein gets one entry after TCRdb re-called the 5' RACE reads with MiXCR. The profile shows some 640,000 distinct CDR3 sequences, roughly 49% of them singletons. CDR1 and CDR2 from the germline V gene are SGHRS and YFSETQ. The CDR3 consists of 17 residues. Trimming took 3 bases from V and 0 from J; bases not matched to a gene: 7. The chain couples TRBV5-1 to TRBJ2-1; TRBD2 matches 9 bases. The sequenced sample consisted of blood. This TCR was recovered from a woman aged 60-75 years in good health. The CDR3 here is CASSSEAGGYSYNEQFF. In nucleotides, the CDR3 is TGCGCCAGCAGCTCCGAAGCGGGAGGCTACTCCTACAATGAGCAGTTCTTC.